Sequencing of this T cell receptor (beta chain) was carried out in a study of OX40 agonist ivuxolimab in advanced cancers. On the study more broadly: Earlier anti-PD-1, anti-PD-L1 or anti-CTLA-4 therapy was permitted; about 38% had received some.

Clones were sequenced by immunoSEQ multiplex PCR, and TCRdb holds only the in-frame ones, with some missing. The repertoire has 70,000 or so clones, around 87% of them found once; the top ten carry 2.5% to 3%. The V end lost 6 bases, the J end lost 5 bases, and 16 bases lay between the germline ends. The CDR3 loop spans 14 amino acids. Per the germline V gene, CDR1 is LGHNT and CDR2 is FRNRAP. This specimen was CD4+ or CD8+ T cells sorted from blood, taken in a trial of the OX40 agonist ivuxolimab. The J gene is TRBJ1-1, the V gene TRBV12-5, with D possibly matching TRBD1 (5 bases). The clonotype was recovered from an adult with an advanced solid tumor such as melanoma, head and neck, liver or kidney cancer. This chain's CDR3 is CASGQQVKATEAFF. CDR3 bases: TGTGCTAGTGGGCAACAGGTTAAGGCAACTGAAGCTTTCTTT.